This T cell receptor (beta chain) appears in the sequencing data of a study of identical twins. General study points: Monozygotic twin pairs showed more out-of-frame TCR alpha sharing than models estimated. Compared with unrelated sharing, twin-shared out-of-frame alpha sequences had more low-probability sequences.

TCRdb fed the 5' RACE reads into MiXCR, producing one record per CDR3 protein. The sample has fewer than 550,000 distinct CDR3 sequences; 13% to 15% are singletons. Germline-derived CDR1 and CDR2 are MNHNS and SASEGT. The CDR3 is made up of 16 amino acids. A note on this clonotype: Its antigen remains unidentified. Germline is not matched at one junction end, which may reflect a read error.

These same data were also listed under a study on yellow fever vaccine responses in identical twins.

The clonotype comes from a woman aged 18-29 years in good health. Sequencing was carried out using CD4+ T cells sorted from blood. V is TRBV6-1 and J is TRBJ2-2; tentatively, D is TRBD2 (5 bases). The CDR3 nucleotides read TGTGCCAGCATAGGCCAGGCCCTTGGGAACACCGGGGAGCTGGTTTTT. It codes for CASIGQALGNTGELVF.